This T cell receptor (beta chain) was sequenced for a study of T cell responses to AZD1222 COVID-19 vaccine. About this clone: The target antigen is unknown.

Study-level points and caveats: Without day 14 samples, only post-peak T cell repertoires were studied. Possibly, clonal diversity was underestimated; donors were largely white British and included more females. With two AZD1222 doses given, Spike-specific TCR breadth and depth both rose. Baseline seropositivity characterized only six or seven AZD1222 recipients.

V was trimmed by 11 bases and J by 2 bases, leaving 17 bases between them. CDR1 is LNHDA, CDR2 SQIVND, per germline (reference sequence). The CDR3 covers 14 residues. The protocol was immunoSEQ multiplex PCR, while the TCRdb copy is restricted to in-frame clones and leaves out a portion. The data contain about 66,000 clones, roughly 90% of them singletons. The sequence derives from an adult in good health. Sequenced material: peripheral blood, taken on day 0 of AZD1222 vaccination. This chain connects TRBV19 to TRBJ2-3; TRBD1 might be the D (5 bases). The CDR3 bases are TGTGCCGTTAGCAGGGAATGGAACACAGATACGCAGTATTTT. Its protein is CAVSREWNTDTQYF.